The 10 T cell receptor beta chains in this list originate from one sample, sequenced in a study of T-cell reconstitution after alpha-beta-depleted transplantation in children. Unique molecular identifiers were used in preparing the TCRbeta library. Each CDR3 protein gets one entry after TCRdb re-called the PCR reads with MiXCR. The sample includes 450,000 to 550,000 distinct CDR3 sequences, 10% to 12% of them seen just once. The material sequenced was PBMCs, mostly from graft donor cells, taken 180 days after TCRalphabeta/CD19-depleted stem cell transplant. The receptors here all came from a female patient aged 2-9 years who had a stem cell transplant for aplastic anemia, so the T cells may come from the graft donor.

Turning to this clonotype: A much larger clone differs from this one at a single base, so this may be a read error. CDR3 nucleotides: TGCACCAGCAGCTTACAACAGGGGGGCGGCGAGCAGTACTTC. It yields the protein CTSSLQQGGGEQYF. The chain uses TRBV5-1 and TRBJ2-7; 8 nucleotides match TRBD1. Germline CDR1 SGHRS, CDR2 YFSETQ. The CDR3 runs 14 residues. The full variable domain, in which reference TRBV5-1 and TRBJ2-7 provide the parts outside the CDR3, is KAGVTQTPRYLIKTRGQQVTLSCSPISGHRSVSWYQQTPGQGLQFLFEYFSETQRNKGNFPGRFSGRQFSNSRSEMNVSTLELGDSALYLCTSSLQQGGGEQYFGPGTRLTVT.

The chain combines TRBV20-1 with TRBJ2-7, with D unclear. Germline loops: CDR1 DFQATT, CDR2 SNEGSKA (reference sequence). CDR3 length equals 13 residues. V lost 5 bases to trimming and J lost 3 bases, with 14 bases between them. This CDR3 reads CSARQASSYEQYF. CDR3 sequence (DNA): TGCAGTGCTCGACAAGCCTCGAGCTACGAGCAGTACTTC.

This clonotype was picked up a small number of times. The CDR3 protein is CASSLFDRGSEKLFF. CDR3 bases: TGTGCCAGCAGTTTATTCGACAGGGGATCGGAAAAACTGTTTTTT. The rearrangement joins TRBV28 to TRBJ1-4; TRBD1 matches 8 bases. V gave up 1 base and J gave up 8 bases; unmatched junction bases: 6. The CDR3 spans 15 residues. Germline V CDR1 and CDR2: MDHEN, SYDVKM.

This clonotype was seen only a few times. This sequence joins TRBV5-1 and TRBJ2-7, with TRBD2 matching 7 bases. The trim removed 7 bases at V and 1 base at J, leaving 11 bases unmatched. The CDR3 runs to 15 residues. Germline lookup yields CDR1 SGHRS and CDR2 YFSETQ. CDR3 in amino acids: CASWRGGSGSYEQYV. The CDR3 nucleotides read TGCGCCAGCTGGAGGGGCGGGAGTGGATCCTACGAGCAGTACGTC.

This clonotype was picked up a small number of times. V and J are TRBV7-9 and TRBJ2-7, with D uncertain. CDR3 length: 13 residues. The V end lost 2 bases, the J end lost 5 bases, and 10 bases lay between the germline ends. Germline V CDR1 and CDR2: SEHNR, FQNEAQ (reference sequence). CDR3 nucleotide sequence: TGTGCCAGCAGCTTATCGGTGGGTGACGAGCAGTACTTC. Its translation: CASSLSVGDEQYF.

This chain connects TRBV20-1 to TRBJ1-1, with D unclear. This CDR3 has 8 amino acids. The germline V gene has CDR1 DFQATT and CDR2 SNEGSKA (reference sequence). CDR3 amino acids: CRRMGAFF. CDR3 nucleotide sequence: TGCAGGCGCATGGGGGCTTTCTTT.

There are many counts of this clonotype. The CDR3 DNA is TGTGCCAGCAGTTTATGGGGCCCGGGACAGGGGCGGCAGACCCAGTACTTC. Its protein is CASSLWGPGQGRQTQYF. V gene TRBV27 combines with J gene TRBJ2-5; 10 nucleotides match TRBD1. The CDR3 has 17 residues. The ends lost 1 base at V and 6 bases at J; junction bases unmatched: 11. Germline lookup yields CDR1 MNHEY and CDR2 SMNVEV (reference sequence).

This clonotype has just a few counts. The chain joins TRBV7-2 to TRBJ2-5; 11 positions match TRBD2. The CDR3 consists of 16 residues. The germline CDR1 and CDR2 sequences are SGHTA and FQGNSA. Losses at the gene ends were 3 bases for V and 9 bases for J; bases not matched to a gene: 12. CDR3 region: CASSFRGTSGGGAQYF. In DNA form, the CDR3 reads TGTGCCAGCAGCTTTCGTGGGACTAGCGGAGGGGGGGCCCAGTACTTC.

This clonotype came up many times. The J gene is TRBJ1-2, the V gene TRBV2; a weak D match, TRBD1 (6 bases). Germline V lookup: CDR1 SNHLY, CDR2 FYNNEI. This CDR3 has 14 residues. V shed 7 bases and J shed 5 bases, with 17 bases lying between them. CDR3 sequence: CASTSNRARYGYTF. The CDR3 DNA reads TGTGCCAGCACCAGCAACAGGGCGAGGTATGGCTACACCTTC.

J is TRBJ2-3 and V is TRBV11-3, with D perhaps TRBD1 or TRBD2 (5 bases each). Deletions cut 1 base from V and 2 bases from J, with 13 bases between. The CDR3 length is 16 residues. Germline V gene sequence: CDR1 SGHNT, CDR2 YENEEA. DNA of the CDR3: TGTGCCAGCAGCTTAGGGGGTTGGGGGACCACAGATACGCAGTATTTT. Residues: CASSLGGWGTTDTQYF.